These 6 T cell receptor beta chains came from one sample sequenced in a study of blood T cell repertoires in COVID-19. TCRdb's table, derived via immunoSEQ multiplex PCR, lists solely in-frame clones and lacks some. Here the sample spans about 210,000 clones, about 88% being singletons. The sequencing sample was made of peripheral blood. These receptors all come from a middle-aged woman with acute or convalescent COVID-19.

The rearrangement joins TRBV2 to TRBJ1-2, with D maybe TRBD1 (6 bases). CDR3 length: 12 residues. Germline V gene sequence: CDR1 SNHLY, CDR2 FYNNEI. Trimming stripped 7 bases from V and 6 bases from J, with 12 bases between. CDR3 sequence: CASILTGDGYTF. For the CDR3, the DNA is TGTGCCAGCATTTTGACAGGAGATGGCTACACCTTC.

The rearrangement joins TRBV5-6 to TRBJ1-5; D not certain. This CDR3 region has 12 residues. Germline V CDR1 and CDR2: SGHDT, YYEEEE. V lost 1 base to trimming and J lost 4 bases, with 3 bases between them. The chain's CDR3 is CASSLPNQPQHF. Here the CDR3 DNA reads TGTGCCAGCAGCTTGCCGAATCAGCCCCAGCATTTT.

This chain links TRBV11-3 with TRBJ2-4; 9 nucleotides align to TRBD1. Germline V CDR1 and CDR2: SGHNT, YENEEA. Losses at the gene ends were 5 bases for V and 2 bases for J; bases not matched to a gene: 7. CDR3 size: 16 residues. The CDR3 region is CASSPGQGSTKNIQYF. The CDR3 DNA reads TGTGCCAGCAGCCCGGGACAGGGATCGACCAAAAACATTCAGTACTTC. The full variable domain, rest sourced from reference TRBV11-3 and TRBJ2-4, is EAGVVQSPRYKIIEKKQPVAFWCNPISGHNTLYWYLQNLGQGPELLIRYENEEAVDDSQLPKDRFSAERLKGVDSTLKIQPAELGDSAVYLCASSPGQGSTKNIQYFGAGTRLSVL.

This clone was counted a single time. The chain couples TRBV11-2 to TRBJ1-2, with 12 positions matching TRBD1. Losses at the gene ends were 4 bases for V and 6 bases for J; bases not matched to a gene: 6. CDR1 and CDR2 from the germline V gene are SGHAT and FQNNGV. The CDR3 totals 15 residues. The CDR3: CASSSGTGGLNGYTF. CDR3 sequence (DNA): TGTGCCAGCAGCTCTGGGACAGGGGGCCTCAATGGCTACACCTTC.

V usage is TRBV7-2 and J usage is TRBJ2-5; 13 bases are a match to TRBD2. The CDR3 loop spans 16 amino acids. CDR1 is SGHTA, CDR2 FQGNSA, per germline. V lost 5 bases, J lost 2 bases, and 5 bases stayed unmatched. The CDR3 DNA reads TGTGCCAGCAGCCCCCCGGGACTAGCGGGACAAGAGACCCAGTACTTC. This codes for CASSPPGLAGQETQYF.

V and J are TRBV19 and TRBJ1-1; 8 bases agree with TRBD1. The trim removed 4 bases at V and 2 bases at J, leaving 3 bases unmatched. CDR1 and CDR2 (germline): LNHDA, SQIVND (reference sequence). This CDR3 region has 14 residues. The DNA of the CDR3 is TGTGCCAGTAGTACAGGGACAGGAAACACTGAAGCTTTCTTT. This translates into CASSTGTGNTEAFF.